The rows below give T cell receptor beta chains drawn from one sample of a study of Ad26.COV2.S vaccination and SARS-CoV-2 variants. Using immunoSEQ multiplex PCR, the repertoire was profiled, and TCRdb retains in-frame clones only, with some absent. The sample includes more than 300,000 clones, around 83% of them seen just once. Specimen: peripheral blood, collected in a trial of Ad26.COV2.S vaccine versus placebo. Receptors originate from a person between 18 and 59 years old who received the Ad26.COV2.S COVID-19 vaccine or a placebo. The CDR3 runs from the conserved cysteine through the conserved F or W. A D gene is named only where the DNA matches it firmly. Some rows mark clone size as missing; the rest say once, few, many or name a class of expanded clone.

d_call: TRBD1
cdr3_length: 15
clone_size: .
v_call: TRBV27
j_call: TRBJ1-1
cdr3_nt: TGTGCCAGCAGTCACCGACAGGGGGCCGGCACTGAAGCTTTCTTT
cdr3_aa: CASSHRQGAGTEAFF

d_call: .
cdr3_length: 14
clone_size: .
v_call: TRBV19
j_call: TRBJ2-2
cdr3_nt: TGTGCCAGTAGTATCCGGGGAACGAGGAGGGAGCTGTTTTTT
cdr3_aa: CASSIRGTRRELFF

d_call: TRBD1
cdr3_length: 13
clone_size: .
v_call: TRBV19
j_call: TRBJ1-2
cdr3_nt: TGTGCCAGTGGGGACAGTGATAACTATGGCTACACCTTC
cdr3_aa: CASGDSDNYGYTF

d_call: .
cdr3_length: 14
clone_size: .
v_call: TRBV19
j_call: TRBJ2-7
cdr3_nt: TGTGCCAGTAGTATAGCCGGAGAGCGCTACGAGCAGTACTTC
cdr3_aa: CASSIAGERYEQYF

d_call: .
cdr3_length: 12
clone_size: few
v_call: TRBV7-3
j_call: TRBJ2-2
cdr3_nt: TGTGCCAGCAGCTCGAACACCGGGGAGCTGTTTTTT
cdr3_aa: CASSSNTGELFF

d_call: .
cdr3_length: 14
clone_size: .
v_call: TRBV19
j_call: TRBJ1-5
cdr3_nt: TGTGCCAGTAGTATGGAGGGTGTCTATAAGCCCCAGCATTTT
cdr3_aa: CASSMEGVYKPQHF

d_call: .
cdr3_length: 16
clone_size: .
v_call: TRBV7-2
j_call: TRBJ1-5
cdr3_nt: TGTGCCAGCAGCTTAGGGGTTTGGGGGGCAAGTCAGCCCCAGCATTTT
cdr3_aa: CASSLGVWGASQPQHF

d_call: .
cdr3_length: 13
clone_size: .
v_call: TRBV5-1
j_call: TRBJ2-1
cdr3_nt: TGCGCCAGCAGCAGACTTCTCGTGAATGAGCAGTTCTTC
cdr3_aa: CASSRLLVNEQFF

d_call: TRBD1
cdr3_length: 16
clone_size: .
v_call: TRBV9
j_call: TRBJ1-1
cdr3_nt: TGTGCCAGCAGCCCTTCCCCCGGGACAGGGGGAACTGAAGCTTTCTTT
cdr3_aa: CASSPSPGTGGTEAFF

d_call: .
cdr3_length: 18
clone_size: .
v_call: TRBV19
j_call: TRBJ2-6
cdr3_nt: TGTGCCAGTAGTATTGGGCTTTTTAGAGGCTCTGGGGCCAACGTCCTGACTTTC
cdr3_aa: CASSIGLFRGSGANVLTF

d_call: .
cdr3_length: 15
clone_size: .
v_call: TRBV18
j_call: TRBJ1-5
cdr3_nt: TGTGCCAGCTCACCGCTGGGGCCGAGCAATCAGCCCCAGCATTTT
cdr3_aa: CASSPLGPSNQPQHF

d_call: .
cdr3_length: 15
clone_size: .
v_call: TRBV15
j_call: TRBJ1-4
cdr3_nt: TGTGCCACCAGGGCCCTAGGGGGTGGGAATGAAAAACTGTTTTTT
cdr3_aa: CATRALGGGNEKLFF

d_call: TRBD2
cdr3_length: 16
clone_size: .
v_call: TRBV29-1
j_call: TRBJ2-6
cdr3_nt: TGCAGCATAAGCCCGGGGGGAGGAGCTGGGGCCAACGTCCTGACTTTC
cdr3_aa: CSISPGGGAGANVLTF

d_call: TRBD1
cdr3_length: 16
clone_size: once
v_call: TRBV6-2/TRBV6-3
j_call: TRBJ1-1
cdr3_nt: TGTGCCAGCAGCTCGGGACAGGGGGCAGCGAACACTGAAGCTTTCTTT
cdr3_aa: CASSSGQGAANTEAFF

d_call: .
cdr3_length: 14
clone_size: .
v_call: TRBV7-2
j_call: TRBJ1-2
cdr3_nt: TGTGCCAGCAGCTCCAGTGTAGGGATCCATGGCTACACCTTC
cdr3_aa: CASSSSVGIHGYTF